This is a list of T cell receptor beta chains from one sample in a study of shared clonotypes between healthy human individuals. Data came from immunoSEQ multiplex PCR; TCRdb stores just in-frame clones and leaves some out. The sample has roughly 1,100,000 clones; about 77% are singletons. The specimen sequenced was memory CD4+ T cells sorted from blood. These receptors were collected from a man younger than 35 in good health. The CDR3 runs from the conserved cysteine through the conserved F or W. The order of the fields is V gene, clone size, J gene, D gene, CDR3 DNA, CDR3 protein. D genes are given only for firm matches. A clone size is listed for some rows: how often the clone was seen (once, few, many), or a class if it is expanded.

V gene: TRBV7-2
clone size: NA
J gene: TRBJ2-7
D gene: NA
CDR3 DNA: TGTGCCAGCCATAGGGGCGGGGCATCCTACGAGCAGTACTTC
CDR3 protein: CASHRGGASYEQYF

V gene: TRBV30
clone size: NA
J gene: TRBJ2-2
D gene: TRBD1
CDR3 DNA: TGTGCCTGGAATAGGGACAGGGCGGACACCGGGAAGCTGTTTTTT
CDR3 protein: CAWNRDRADTGKLFF

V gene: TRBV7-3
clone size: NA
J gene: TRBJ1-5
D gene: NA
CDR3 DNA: TGTGCCAGCAGCTTAAACCGGACACCACACGATCAGCCCCAGCATTTT
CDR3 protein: CASSLNRTPHDQPQHF

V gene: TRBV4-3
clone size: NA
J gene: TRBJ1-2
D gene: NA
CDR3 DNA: TGCGCCAGCAGCCAAGATGACGGCAGTCTCTATGGCTACACCTTC
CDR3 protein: CASSQDDGSLYGYTF

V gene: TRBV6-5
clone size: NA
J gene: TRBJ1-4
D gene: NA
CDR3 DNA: TGTGCCAGCAGTTACCGGGAAAAACTGTTTTTT
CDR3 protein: CASSYREKLFF

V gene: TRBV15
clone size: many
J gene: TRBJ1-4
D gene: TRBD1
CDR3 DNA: TGTGCCACCAGCAGAGCTCCGGGACAGGCCAATGAAAAACTGTTTTTT
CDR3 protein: CATSRAPGQANEKLFF

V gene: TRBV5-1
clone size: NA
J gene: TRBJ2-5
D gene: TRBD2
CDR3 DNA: TGCGCCAGCAGCCCGACGACTAGCGGGAGGGTAGAAGAGACCCAGTACTTC
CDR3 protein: CASSPTTSGRVEETQYF

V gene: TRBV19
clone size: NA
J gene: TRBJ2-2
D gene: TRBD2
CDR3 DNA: TGTGCCACCGCCGACCCCTCGGGGGGCGGGGAGCTGTTTTTT
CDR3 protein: CATADPSGGGELFF

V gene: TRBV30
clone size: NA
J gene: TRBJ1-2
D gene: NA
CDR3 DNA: TGTGCCTGGAGCGTACATCCCGGCTACACCTTC
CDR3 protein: CAWSVHPGYTF

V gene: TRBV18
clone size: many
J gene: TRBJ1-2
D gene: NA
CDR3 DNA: TGTGCCAGCTCACCGGGTTCAGGGGCCGACTATGGCTACACCTTC
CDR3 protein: CASSPGSGADYGYTF

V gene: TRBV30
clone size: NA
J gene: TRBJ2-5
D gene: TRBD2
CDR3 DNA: TGTGCCTGGAGTGGGGGGGGGAAGACCCAGTACTTC
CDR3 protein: CAWSGGGKTQYF

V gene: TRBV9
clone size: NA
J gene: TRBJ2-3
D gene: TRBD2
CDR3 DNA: TGTGCCAGCAGCCGGGAGGAGGGGCGCACAGATACGCAGTATTTT
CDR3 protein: CASSREEGRTDTQYF

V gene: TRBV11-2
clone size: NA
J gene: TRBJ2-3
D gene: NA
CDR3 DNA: TGTGCCAGCAGCCCGGGACGGAATACGCAGTATTTT
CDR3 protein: CASSPGRNTQYF

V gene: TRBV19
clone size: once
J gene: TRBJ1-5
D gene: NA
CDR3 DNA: TGTGCCATAAGACAGGAGAGCCAGCCCCAGCATTTT
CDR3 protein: CAIRQESQPQHF

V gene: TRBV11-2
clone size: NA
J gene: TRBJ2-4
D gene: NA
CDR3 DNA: TGTGCCAGCAGCTTGGAGGGTGGGGTTATAAACATTCAGTACTTC
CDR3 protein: CASSLEGGVINIQYF

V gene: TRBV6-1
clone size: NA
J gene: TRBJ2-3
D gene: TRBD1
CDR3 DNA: TGTGCCAGCAGTCTTACAGGGGGAATCACAGATACGCAGTATTTT
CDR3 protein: CASSLTGGITDTQYF

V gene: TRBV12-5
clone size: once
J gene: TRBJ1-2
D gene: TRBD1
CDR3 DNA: TGTGCTAGTGGTTTGGATATCGACAGGGGGCCTGGCTACACCTTC
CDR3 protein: CASGLDIDRGPGYTF

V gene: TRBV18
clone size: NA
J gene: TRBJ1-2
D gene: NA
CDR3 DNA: TGTGCCAGCTCACCACCCACAGGAGGTGGCTATGGCTACACCTTC
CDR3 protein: CASSPPTGGGYGYTF

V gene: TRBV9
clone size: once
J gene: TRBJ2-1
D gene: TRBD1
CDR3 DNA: TGTGCCAGCAGCGTAGGTGTGGGACAGGGGTTTCGTGAGCAGTTCTTC
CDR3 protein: CASSVGVGQGFREQFF

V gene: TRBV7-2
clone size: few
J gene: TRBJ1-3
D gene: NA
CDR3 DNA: TGTGCCAGCACCACCCAGGGGGGAAACACCATATATTTT
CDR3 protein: CASTTQGGNTIYF

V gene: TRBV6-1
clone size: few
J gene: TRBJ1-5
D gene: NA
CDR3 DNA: TGTGCCAGCACATGGAGTCCGGGTAGCAATCAGCCCCAGCATTTT
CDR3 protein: CASTWSPGSNQPQHF

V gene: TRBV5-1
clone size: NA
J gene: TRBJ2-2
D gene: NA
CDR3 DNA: TGCGCCAGCAGCTTGGATTTAATCGGGCGTGGGGAGCTGTTTTTT
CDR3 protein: CASSLDLIGRGELFF

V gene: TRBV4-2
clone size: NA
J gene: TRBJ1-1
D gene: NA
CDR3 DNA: TGTGCCAGCAGCCAACAGGCATTGGGGGCCACTGAAGCTTTCTTT
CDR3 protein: CASSQQALGATEAFF

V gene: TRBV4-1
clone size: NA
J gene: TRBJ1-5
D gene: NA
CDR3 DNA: TGCGCCAGCAGCCAAGTAGGCAGGGGTATCCAGCCCCAGCATTTT
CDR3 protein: CASSQVGRGIQPQHF

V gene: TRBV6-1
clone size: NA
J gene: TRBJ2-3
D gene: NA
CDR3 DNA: TGTGCCAGCAGTGCCAGGGGGGGCCCCACAGATACGCAGTATTTT
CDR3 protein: CASSARGGPTDTQYF

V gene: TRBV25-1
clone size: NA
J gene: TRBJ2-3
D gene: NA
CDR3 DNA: TGTGCCAGCAGTAAGGAGGGGGAGGTGGATACGCAGTATTTT
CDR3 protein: CASSKEGEVDTQYF

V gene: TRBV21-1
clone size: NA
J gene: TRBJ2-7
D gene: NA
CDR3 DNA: TGTGCCAGCAGCCGTCCTAGGAGGGGCTCCTACGAGCAGTACTTC
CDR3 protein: CASSRPRRGSYEQYF

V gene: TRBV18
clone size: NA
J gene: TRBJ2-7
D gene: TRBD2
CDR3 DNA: TGTGCCAGCTCACCACAGGCGGGAGGGCCCTACGAGCAGTACTTC
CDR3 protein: CASSPQAGGPYEQYF

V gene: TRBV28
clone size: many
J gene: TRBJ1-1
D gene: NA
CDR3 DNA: TGTGCCAGCAGCCCGGCCCCCCAGCCTGAAGCTTTCTTT
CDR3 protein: CASSPAPQPEAFF

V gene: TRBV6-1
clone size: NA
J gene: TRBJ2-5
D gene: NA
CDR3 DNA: TGTGCCAGCACGTGGGCCCGCTCCGGGGAGACCCAGTACTTC
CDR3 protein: CASTWARSGETQYF

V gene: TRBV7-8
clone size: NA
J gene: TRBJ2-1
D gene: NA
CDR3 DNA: TGTGCCAGCAGCTCGCTCCTGTATGAGCAGTTCTTC
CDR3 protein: CASSSLLYEQFF

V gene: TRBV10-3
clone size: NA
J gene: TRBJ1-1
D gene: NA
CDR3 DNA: TGTGCCATCAGTGAGTCGTGGGAGAGCACTGAAGCTTTCTTT
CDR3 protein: CAISESWESTEAFF

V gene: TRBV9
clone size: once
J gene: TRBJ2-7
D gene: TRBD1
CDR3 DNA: TGTGCCAGCAGCGAGGGGGCCAATGGCTACGAGCAGTACTTC
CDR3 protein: CASSEGANGYEQYF

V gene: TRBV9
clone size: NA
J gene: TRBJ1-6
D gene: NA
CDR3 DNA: TGTGCCAGCAGCGGGGACATCCATGGTTCACCCCTCCACTTT
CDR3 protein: CASSGDIHGSPLHF

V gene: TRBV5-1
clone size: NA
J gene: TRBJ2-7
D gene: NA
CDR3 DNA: TGCGCCAGCTCGAGGACAGGGACTACCTACGAGCAGTACTTC
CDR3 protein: CASSRTGTTYEQYF

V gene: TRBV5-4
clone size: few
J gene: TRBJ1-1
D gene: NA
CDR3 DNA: TGTGCCAGCAGCTTGGATCGACAGCAGACTGAAGCTTTCTTT
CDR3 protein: CASSLDRQQTEAFF

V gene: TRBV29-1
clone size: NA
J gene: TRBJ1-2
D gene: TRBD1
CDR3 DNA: TGCAGCGTCATTGGACAGGGGGGCGGCTACACCTTC
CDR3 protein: CSVIGQGGGYTF

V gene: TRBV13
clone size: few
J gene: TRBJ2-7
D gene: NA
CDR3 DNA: TGTGCCAGCAGCCCGGGCCCCCAAAGCTCCTACGAGCAGTACTTC
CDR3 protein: CASSPGPQSSYEQYF

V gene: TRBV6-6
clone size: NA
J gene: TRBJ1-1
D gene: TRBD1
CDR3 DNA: TGTGCCAGCAGTTACACCGGACAGGGAGGCACTGAAGCTTTCTTT
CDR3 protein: CASSYTGQGGTEAFF

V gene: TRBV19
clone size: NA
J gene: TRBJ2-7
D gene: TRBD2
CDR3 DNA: TGTGCCAGTAGCCCGGGACTAGCATCCGAGCAGTACTTC
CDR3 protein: CASSPGLASEQYF

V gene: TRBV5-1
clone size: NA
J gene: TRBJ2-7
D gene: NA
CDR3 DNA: TGCGCCAGCCAGCAGACTTTGAGCTCCTACGAGCAGTACTTC
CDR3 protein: CASQQTLSSYEQYF

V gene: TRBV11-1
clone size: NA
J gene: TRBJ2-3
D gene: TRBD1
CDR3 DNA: TGTGCCAGCTGGGGACAGGGGGCCGGTGATACGCAGTATTTT
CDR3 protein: CASWGQGAGDTQYF

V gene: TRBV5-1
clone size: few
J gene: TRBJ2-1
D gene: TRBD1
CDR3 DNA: TGCGCCAGCAGCACCGGACAGGGAACGACTGAGCAGTTCTTC
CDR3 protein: CASSTGQGTTEQFF

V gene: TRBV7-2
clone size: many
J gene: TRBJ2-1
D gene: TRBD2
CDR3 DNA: TGTGCCAGCAGCGTACTAGCGGGGGTGTACAATGAGCAGTTCTTC
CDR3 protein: CASSVLAGVYNEQFF

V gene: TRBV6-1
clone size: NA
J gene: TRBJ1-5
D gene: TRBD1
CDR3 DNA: TGTGCCAGCAGACCGACAGGGGACCAGCCCCAGCATTTT
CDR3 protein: CASRPTGDQPQHF

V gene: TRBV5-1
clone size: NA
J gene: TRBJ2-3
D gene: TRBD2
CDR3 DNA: TGCGCCAGCAGGACTAGCGGGCCCACAGATACGCAGTATTTT
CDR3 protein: CASRTSGPTDTQYF

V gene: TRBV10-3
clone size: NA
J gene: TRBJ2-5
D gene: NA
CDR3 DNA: TGTGCCATCAGTGAGGGATTGGAGACCCAGTACTTC
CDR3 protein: CAISEGLETQYF

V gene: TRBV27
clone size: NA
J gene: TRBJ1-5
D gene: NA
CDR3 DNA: TGTGCCAGCAGTCTCGGACAGACTAGCAATCAGCCCCAGCATTTT
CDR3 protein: CASSLGQTSNQPQHF

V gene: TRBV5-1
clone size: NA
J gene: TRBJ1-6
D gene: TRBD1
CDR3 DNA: TGCGCCAGCAGCTTGGGAGACAGGGGTATCACCTATAATTCACCCCTCCACTTT
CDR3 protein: CASSLGDRGITYNSPLHF

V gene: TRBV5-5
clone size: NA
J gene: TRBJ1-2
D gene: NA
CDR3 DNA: TGTGCCAGCAGCTTGGGGGTTGGCTACACCTTC
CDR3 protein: CASSLGVGYTF

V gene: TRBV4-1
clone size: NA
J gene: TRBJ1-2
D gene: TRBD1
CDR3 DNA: TGCGCCAGCAGCCTTAGGACAGGGGATGGCTACACTTTC
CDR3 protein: CASSLRTGDGYTF

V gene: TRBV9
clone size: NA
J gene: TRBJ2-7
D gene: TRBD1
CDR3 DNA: TGTGCCAGCAGCGGATCCACCGGGACAGGTTCCTACGAGCAGTACTTC
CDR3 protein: CASSGSTGTGSYEQYF

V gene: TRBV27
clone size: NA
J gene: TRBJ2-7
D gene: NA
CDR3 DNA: TGTGCCAGCAGTTCCGGACATACAAGCTCCTACGAGCAGTACTTC
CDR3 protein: CASSSGHTSSYEQYF

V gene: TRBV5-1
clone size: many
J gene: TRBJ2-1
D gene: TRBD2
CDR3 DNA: TGCGCCAGCAGCTTGGTTAGCGGGAGTTACAATGAGCAGTTCTTC
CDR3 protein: CASSLVSGSYNEQFF

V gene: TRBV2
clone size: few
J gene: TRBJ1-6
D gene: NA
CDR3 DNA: TGTGCCAGCAGTGTTGGGGATCGGTATAATTCACCCCTCCACTTT
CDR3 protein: CASSVGDRYNSPLHF

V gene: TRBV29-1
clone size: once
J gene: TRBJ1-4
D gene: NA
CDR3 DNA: TGCAGCGTTGGTGAGGAAAAACTGTTTTTT
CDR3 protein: CSVGEEKLFF

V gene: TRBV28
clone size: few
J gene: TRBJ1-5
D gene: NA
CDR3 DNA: TGTGCCAGCAACGCTGGGGATAGCAATCAGCCCCAGCATTTT
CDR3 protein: CASNAGDSNQPQHF

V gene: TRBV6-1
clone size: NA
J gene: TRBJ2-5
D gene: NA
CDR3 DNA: TGTGCCAGCAGTGTAGGGGTCCTGGAGACCCAGTACTTC
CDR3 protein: CASSVGVLETQYF